Included here is one T cell receptor beta chain sequence, with context. The length of the CDR3 is 13 residues. CDR1 is MGHRA and CDR2 is YSYEKL in the germline V gene. Trimming pared 1 base from V and 4 bases from J, leaving 6 bases between. The sample comes from a study of response to subunit inactivated influenza vaccine. TCRdb reprocessed the RT-PCR reads with MiXCR, giving one entry per CDR3 protein. The sample yields fewer than 650,000 distinct CDR3 sequences, 13% seen once. The chain has TRBV4-1 and TRBJ2-3; D remains ambiguous. The sequenced sample was PBMCs from blood, obtained more than 35 days after vaccination. This clonotype originated in a man between 50 and 59 years old who received an inactivated influenza vaccine. CDR3 sequence (DNA): TGCGCCAGCAGCCAAGGGCAGCCAGATACGCAGTATTTT. It is translated as CASSQGQPDTQYF.